These 24 T cell receptor beta chains were all obtained from the same sample, sequenced in a study of blood T cell repertoires in COVID-19. Sequenced by immunoSEQ multiplex PCR; TCRdb stores in-frame clones only, minus some. The data show around 300,000 clones, approximately 90% seen once. Sequencing was done on a sample of peripheral blood. The receptors here all came from a young woman with COVID-19, enrolled during active disease.

The chain has TRBV6-5 and TRBJ1-2; TRBD1 aligns across 7 bases. The CDR3 is made up of 14 amino acids. Germline assignment: CDR1 MNHEY and CDR2 SVGAGI. V dropped 8 bases and J dropped 5; count of bases not matched to a gene: 11. The CDR3, as DNA: TGTGCCAGCCATAAAAAGGGGGCCCTTTATGGCTACACCTTC. Protein: CASHKKGALYGYTF.

This chain joins TRBV5-4 and TRBJ2-1; 9 bases match TRBD1. CDR3 length: 15 amino acids. CDR1 is SGHNT, CDR2 YYREEE, per germline (reference sequence). V trimming: 5 bases; J trimming: 1 base; junction bases outside the gene matches: 4. CDR3 coding DNA: TGTGCCAGCAGTTCGGACAGGGGTTCCTACAATGAGCAGTTCTTC. Translating gives CASSSDRGSYNEQFF.

The rearrangement uses TRBV24-1 and TRBJ1-1; 8 bases fit TRBD1. V was clipped by 5 bases and J by 1 base; unmatched bases: 2. The CDR3 runs 14 residues. The V gene's germline CDR1 is KGHDR and CDR2 SFDVKD. CDR3: CATSGTGPNTEAFF. The CDR3 bases are TGTGCCACCAGTGGGACAGGGCCGAACACTGAAGCTTTCTTT.

The chain combines TRBV30 with TRBJ1-1; D is ambiguous. Germline CDR1 is GTSNPN and CDR2 is SVGIG (reference sequence). CDR3 length: 12 residues. V was shortened by 8 bases and J by 3 bases, with 13 bases between the two germline ends. The CDR3 DNA is TGTGCCCAAAGGAGAGGGTACACTGAAGCTTTCTTT. This encodes CAQRRGYTEAFF.

The V and J genes are TRBV9 and TRBJ1-1, with D uncertain. The V gene's germline CDR1 is SGDLS and CDR2 YYNGEE. This CDR3 has 15 residues. Trimming cost V 3 bases and J 2 bases, with 14 bases left between them. The CDR3 is CASSENNRPNTEAFF. For the CDR3, the DNA is TGTGCCAGCAGCGAAAATAACAGACCAAACACTGAAGCTTTCTTT. Full variable domain (remainder filled in from reference TRBV9 and TRBJ1-1): DSGVTQTPKHLITATGQRVTLRCSPRSGDLSVYWYQQSLDQGLQFLIQYYNGEERAKGNILERFSAQQFPDLHSELNLSSLELGDSALYFCASSENNRPNTEAFFGQGTRLTVV.

Only a few counts were recorded for this clone. The V and J genes are TRBV2 and TRBJ2-7, with TRBD1 as a possible D gene (5 bases). Trimming shortened V by 4 bases and J by 4 bases, and 17 bases separated the two germline ends. Germline-derived CDR1 and CDR2 are SNHLY and FYNNEI. CDR3 length equals 15 residues. CDR3 amino acids: CASSGTFAGLYEQYF. The CDR3 DNA follows: TGTGCCAGCAGTGGTACTTTCGCAGGGCTTTACGAGCAGTACTTC.

The rearrangement links TRBV28 to TRBJ2-1; 10 nucleotides match TRBD1. J gave up 6 bases and V 5 bases, and 7 bases lay outside the gene matches. This CDR3 is 15 amino acids long. CDR1 is MDHEN, CDR2 SYDVKM, per germline. Written as DNA, the CDR3 is TGTGCCAGCAGTCCGGGACAGGGGACGGGCAATGAGCAGTTCTTC. Protein product: CASSPGQGTGNEQFF. The full variable domain, with the rest looked up from reference TRBV28 and TRBJ2-1, is DVKVTQSSRYLVKRTGEKVFLECVQDMDHENMFWYRQDPGLGLRLIYFSYDVKMKEKGDIPEGYSVSREKKERFSLILESASTNQTSMYLCASSPGQGTGNEQFFGPGTRLTVL.

The chain combines TRBV2 with TRBJ1-6; no reliable D call. Trimming removed 3 bases from V and 7 bases from J, with 10 bases in between. This CDR3 is built from 14 residues. Germline loops: CDR1 SNHLY, CDR2 FYNNEI. CDR3 protein: CASSDTGRNSPLHF. As DNA, the CDR3 is TGTGCCAGCAGTGATACGGGTCGGAATTCACCCCTCCACTTT. Supplemented by reference TRBV2 and TRBJ1-6, the full variable domain reads EPEVTQTPSHQVTQMGQEVILRCVPISNHLYFYWYRQILGQKVEFLVSFYNNEISEKSEIFDDQFSVERPDGSNFTLKIRSTKLEDSAMYFCASSDTGRNSPLHFGNGTRLTVT.

V gene TRBV28 combines with J gene TRBJ2-4; D possibly corresponds to TRBD1 (6 bases). The CDR3 has 16 residues. Trimming shortened V by 2 bases and J by 0 bases, and 11 bases separated the two germline ends. Germline values: CDR1 MDHEN, CDR2 SYDVKM. This CDR3 reads CASSLPRGVAKNIQYF. Written as DNA, the CDR3 is TGTGCCAGCAGTTTACCCAGGGGAGTAGCCAAAAACATTCAGTACTTC.

The sample holds one count of this clone. The V gene is TRBV27, the J gene TRBJ1-5; D gene ambiguous. This CDR3 is 18 amino acids long. V lost 4 bases to trimming and J lost 3 bases, with 22 bases between them. Germline CDR1 and CDR2: MNHEY and SMNVEV (reference sequence). CDR3 DNA: TGTGCCAGCAGTTCCCAATCCCCTTCCGAGGGTATCAATCAGCCCCAGCATTTT. Its translation: CASSSQSPSEGINQPQHF.

The V and J genes are TRBV25-1 and TRBJ1-6; weak D call: TRBD1 (6 bases). This CDR3 has 15 residues. CDR1 and CDR2 (germline): MGHDK, SYGVNS. Trimming cost V 3 bases and J 2 bases, with 8 bases left between them. The CDR3 DNA follows: TGTGCCAGCAGTGATGGACAGACCTATAATTCACCCCTCCACTTT. The encoded protein is CASSDGQTYNSPLHF. The whole variable domain, remainder taken from reference TRBV25-1 and TRBJ1-6, is EADIYQTPRYLVIGTGKKITLECSQTMGHDKMYWYQQDPGMELHLIHYSYGVNSTEKGDLSSESTVSRIRTEHFPLTLESARPSHTSQYLCASSDGQTYNSPLHFGNGTRLTVT.

The J gene is TRBJ1-5, the V gene TRBV27; TRBD1 aligns across 10 bases. V was pared by 2 bases and J by 2 bases, with 3 bases of the junction left unmatched. Per the germline V gene, CDR1 is MNHEY and CDR2 is SMNVEV (reference sequence). This CDR3 is built from 16 residues. Here the CDR3 DNA reads TGTGCCAGCAGTTTAACCGGGACAGGGGGCAATCAGCCCCAGCATTTT. Its protein product is CASSLTGTGGNQPQHF.

The rearrangement links TRBV25-1 to TRBJ2-1, with D perhaps TRBD1 (5 bases). The CDR3 is 16 residues long. Trimming took off 0 bases at V and 4 bases at J, with 13 bases between the two ends. Germline V gives CDR1 MGHDK, CDR2 SYGVNS. The CDR3 sequence: CASSEYAGKIYNEQFF. The CDR3 DNA is TGTGCCAGCAGTGAATATGCAGGGAAAATATACAATGAGCAGTTCTTC.

This chain links TRBV4-1 with TRBJ2-7; 7 bases are a match to TRBD1. Germline lookup yields CDR1 MGHRA and CDR2 YSYEKL. The CDR3 has 16 amino acids. V shed 1 base, J shed 2 bases, and the junction held 8 bases outside the gene matches. CDR3 region: CASSQAATGFTYEQYF. Written as DNA, the CDR3 is TGCGCCAGCAGCCAAGCGGCGACAGGGTTCACCTACGAGCAGTACTTC.

The V gene is TRBV29-1, the J gene TRBJ2-3, with 7 bases fitting TRBD1. This CDR3 is 11 amino acids long. Germline-derived CDR1 and CDR2 are SQVTM and ANQGSEA. V was pared by 8 bases and J by 4 bases, with 3 bases of the junction left unmatched. DNA of the CDR3: TGCAGCTCCGGACAGGCAGATACGCAGTATTTT. This sequence encodes CSSGQADTQYF.

The chain joins TRBV5-6 to TRBJ1-1; the match to TRBD1 covers 7 bases. J lost 9 bases, V lost 4 bases, and 9 bases had no gene match. This CDR3 has 13 residues. CDR1 and CDR2 (germline): SGHDT, YYEEEE. The CDR3 DNA follows: TGTGCCAGCAGCAGCCGGGACAGTGTTAAAGCTTTCTTT. Translated, it gives CASSSRDSVKAFF.

The V call is TRBV18, the J call TRBJ2-3, with 10 bases matching TRBD2. Germline V lookup: CDR1 KGHSH, CDR2 LQKENI. Losses at the gene ends were 1 base for V and 1 base for J; bases not matched to a gene: 2. This CDR3 comprises 16 residues. The CDR3 sequence is CASSPLGLAGTDTQYF. The CDR3 coding sequence is TGTGCCAGCTCACCACTTGGACTAGCGGGCACAGATACGCAGTATTTT.

V and J are TRBV18 and TRBJ2-7; possibly TRBD1 for D (6 bases). CDR3 length equals 16 residues. In germline, CDR1 is KGHSH, CDR2 LQKENI. V gave up 6 bases and J gave up 0 bases, with 18 bases separating them. CDR3 sequence reads: CASSPGVEGGSYEQYF. The CDR3 DNA sequence: TGTGCCAGCTCCCCAGGGGTCGAAGGGGGCTCCTACGAGCAGTACTTC.

The rearrangement links TRBV6-6 to TRBJ2-2, with 8 bases matching TRBD2. J lost 1 base, V lost 5 bases, and 6 bases had no gene match. CDR3 length equals 16 residues. CDR1 and CDR2 from the germline V gene are MNHNY and SVGAGI (reference sequence). CDR3 DNA sequence: TGTGCCAGCAGTCAAGACCGGGGGGGGAACACCGGGGAGCTGTTTTTT. Translated: CASSQDRGGNTGELFF.

DNA for the CDR3: TGCAGCGCCCACGACAGGGTGAACACTGAAGCTTTCTTT. Translated, it gives CSAHDRVNTEAFF. The J gene is TRBJ1-1, the V gene TRBV29-1; 7 nucleotides line up with TRBD1. After removal of 7 bases from V and 0 bases from J, the junction contained 5 bases not matched to a gene. The CDR3 is 13 residues long. CDR1 is SQVTM and CDR2 is ANQGSEA in the germline V gene.

V is TRBV3-1 (or the pseudogene TRBV3-2) and J is TRBJ2-2; TRBD2 matches 11 bases. V was pared by 6 bases and J by 4 bases, with 1 base of the junction left unmatched. This CDR3 contains 14 residues. Germline V gene lookup returns CDR1 LGHDT and CDR2 YNNKEL (reference sequence). This CDR3 is CASSLAGGTGELFF. The DNA for the CDR3 is TGTGCCAGCAGTCTAGCGGGAGGCACCGGGGAGCTGTTTTTT.

The genes are TRBV2 and TRBJ1-4; TRBD1 might be the D (5 bases). The CDR3 length is 15 residues. Germline CDR1 reads SNHLY; CDR2 reads FYNNEI. V was trimmed by 7 bases and J by 7 bases, leaving 19 bases between them. The CDR3 sequence: CASTLAGAKGEKLFF. CDR3 coding DNA: TGTGCCAGCACGCTGGCTGGGGCCAAGGGTGAAAAACTGTTTTTT.

V usage is TRBV19 and J usage is TRBJ1-1; D is unresolved. Between the trimmed V and J ends, which lost 5 bases and 5 bases, there was a span of 21 bases. Germline loops: CDR1 LNHDA, CDR2 SQIVND (reference sequence). The CDR3 has 16 residues. The CDR3 spells CASSRTNARGTTEAFF. The CDR3 region has the DNA TGTGCCAGTAGTCGAACCAACGCCAGAGGTACTACTGAAGCTTTCTTT.

DNA for the CDR3: TGTGCCAGCAGTCCACTCCGGACTAGCACGACCTACGAGCAGTACTTC. It codes for CASSPLRTSTTYEQYF. The gene calls are TRBV27 and TRBJ2-7, with TRBD2 identical over 8 bases. V shed 5 bases and J 2 bases; nucleotides not matched to a gene: 11. CDR3 length: 16 residues. CDR1 is MNHEY and CDR2 is SMNVEV in the germline V gene (reference sequence).